This T cell receptor beta chain stems from a study of cytomegalovirus exposure and HLA in healthy donors. General study points: Per published reports, the classifier diagnosed cytomegalovirus status with high specificity and sensitivity. Reportedly, HLA-A and HLA-B alleles of most subjects were accurately predicted from TCR beta.

This clone showed up just once. Its antigen is currently unknown. From germline, CDR1 is SNHLY and CDR2 FYNNEI. This CDR3 region has 17 residues. Trimming left V 3 bases short and J 3 bases short, with 18 bases between. The study ran its PCR with 60 Vbeta and 13 Jbeta primers. Sequencing was performed with immunoSEQ multiplex PCR; in TCRdb, only in-frame clones are kept and a portion is missing. This sample has fewer than 45,000 clones, with 90% found just once. Donors were nominally healthy when sampled, though unrecorded immune exposures were likely. The chain links TRBV2 to TRBJ1-3; a weak D match, TRBD1 (5 bases). The sequenced material came from PBMCs. This receptor was identified in a woman aged 18 to 35 in good health and CMV-seronegative. The chain's CDR3 is CASSEAIGTFRGNTIYF. In DNA form, the CDR3 reads TGTGCCAGCAGTGAGGCTATAGGGACTTTCCGTGGAAACACCATATATTTT.